This T cell receptor (beta chain) comes out of a study of spatial heterogeneity in lung cancer. Study in general: An average of more than ten raw reads was observed per unique TCR and UMI combination. Study observations and caveats: Ubiquitous expanded tumor TCRs surfaced in blood more at resection than they did at follow-up.

Time point reported: sample taken at primary tumor resection. Whole RNA came from tumor, nontumor lung or frozen PBMC and was sequenced without being sorted. Ten or more counts support this clonotype. The target antigen is unknown. TCRdb reanalysed the 5' RACE reads using MiXCR and keeps one entry per CDR3 protein. The sample shows some 39,000 distinct CDR3 sequences, around 6.8% of them seen only once. This CDR3 has 15 residues. CDR1 and CDR2 (germline): KGHDR, SFDVKD. V was pared by 7 bases and J by 2 bases, with 7 bases of the junction left unmatched. The sequence came from a female donor with early-stage non-small cell lung cancer. This specimen consisted of PBMCs, obtained at surgery. The chain carries TRBV24-1 and TRBJ1-5; 7 positions agree with TRBD1. The CDR3 sequence is CATSPTGNGNQPQHF. CDR3 DNA sequence: TGTGCCACCAGCCCGACAGGGAATGGCAATCAGCCCCAGCATTTT.